This TCR beta chain is from a study of identical twins. Study-wide findings and caveats: Abundant beta clonotypes from cord blood bore fewer insertions; memory repertoires lacked this pattern. For out-of-frame alpha sequences shared by twins, low generation probability was in excess. Conclusions leaned on cross-sectional statistical analysis and did not track the same donors over time.

Trimming at V came to 7 bases and at J to 3 bases, leaving 2 bases not matched to a gene. The V gene's germline CDR1 is ENHRY and CDR2 SYGVKD. The CDR3 has 13 amino acids. TCRdb reprocessed the 5' RACE reads with MiXCR, giving one entry per CDR3 protein. Among some 660,000 distinct CDR3 sequences listed, more than 6.5% were seen once. Worth noting for this clonotype: The target antigen is unknown.

The sample also formed part of further work on yellow fever vaccine responses in identical twins. From that study: Vaccine-induced T cell responses in twins were reportedly observed to appear partly convergent, partly personalized.

This chain uses TRBV10-3 with TRBJ2-7; 11 positions match TRBD1. The source is a woman under 30 in good health. The sample consisted of PBMCs. The CDR3 is CAIKGTGGYEQYF. The CDR3, as DNA: TGTGCCATCAAGGGGACAGGGGGCTACGAGCAGTACTTC.